The sequence of this T cell receptor beta chain was determined in a study of CD4 T cells in relation to SARS-CoV-2 and coronaviruses. Study-wide context: Crossreactive spike epitopes shared across donors were mapped to their HLA restriction. Overall study results and limits: SARS-CoV-2-driven expansion was significantly weaker in crossreactive than monoreactive clones.

There are 11 residues in the CDR3. V gave up 1 base and J gave up 10 bases, with 10 bases separating them. Germline V gene data show CDR1 as DFQATT and CDR2 as SNEGSKA (reference sequence). A remark on this clone: Its antigen remains unidentified.

Sequencing was performed with immunoSEQ multiplex PCR; in TCRdb, only in-frame clones are kept and a portion is missing. Of 21,000 or so clones listed, about 80% are singletons. CD4+ T cells from unexposed donors were obtained before the COVID-19 pandemic (2011-2018). CD4+ T cells were isolated from the cells after 10 days of culture. Cells permitting, SARS-CoV-2 S/N and four cold-coronavirus spikes were tested on unexposed-donor CD4+ T cells. Half the medium was replaced with IL-2 medium on days 3 and 7. Sequences were obtained from CD4+ T cells from PBMCs, cultured in vitro. The chain uses TRBV20-1 and TRBJ1-1; D is unresolved. The receptor's source is a human donor in good health. The CDR3: CSARVAGAAFF. The CDR3 nucleotides read TGCAGTGCTAGAGTTGCAGGTGCAGCTTTCTTT.